This T cell receptor (beta chain) came from a study of blood T cell repertoires in COVID-19. Two negative PCRs, clearance, or symptom resolution had been documented for recovered Cohort 3 donors. Under the authors' procedure: Scientists estimated how many nucleated cells there were by amplifying reference gene primers. Sequencing was performed with immunoSEQ multiplex PCR; in TCRdb, only in-frame clones are kept and a portion is missing. Clone size and V and J calls were adopted from that table, with D and trimming inferred from the DNA. The sample carries nearly 400,000 clones, 85% to 90% recorded once. Germline CDR1 reads KGHSH; CDR2 reads LQKENI. The CDR3 spans 13 residues. With 6 bases removed from V and 4 bases from J, the gap between germline ends came to 13 bases.

The receptor was derived from a woman aged 25 to 39 who had recovered from COVID-19. Sequencing input: PBMCs or T cells enriched from blood (not recorded which). The J gene is TRBJ2-7, the V gene TRBV18; weak D call: TRBD1 (6 bases). CDR3 region: CASSLDSTYEQYF. For the CDR3, the DNA is TGTGCCAGCTCCCTGGACAGTACATACGAGCAGTACTTC. Combining the CDR3 with reference TRBV18 and TRBJ2-7 gives the whole variable domain NAGVMQNPRHLVRRRGQEARLRCSPMKGHSHVYWYRQLPEEGLKFMVYLQKENIIDESGMPKERFSAEFPKEGPSILRIQQVVRGDSAAYFCASSLDSTYEQYFGPGTRLTVT.